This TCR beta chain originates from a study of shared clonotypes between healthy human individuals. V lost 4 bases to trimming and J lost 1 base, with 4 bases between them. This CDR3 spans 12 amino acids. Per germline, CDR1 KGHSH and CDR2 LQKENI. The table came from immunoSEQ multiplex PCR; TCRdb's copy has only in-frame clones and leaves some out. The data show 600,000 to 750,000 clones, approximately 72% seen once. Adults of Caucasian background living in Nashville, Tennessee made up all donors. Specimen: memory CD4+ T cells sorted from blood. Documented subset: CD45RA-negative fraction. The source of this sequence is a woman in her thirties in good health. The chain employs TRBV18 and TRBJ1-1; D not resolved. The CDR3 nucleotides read TGTGCCAGCTCACAGGCGAACACTGAAGCTTTCTTT. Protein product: CASSQANTEAFF.